These T cell receptor beta chains were read from a single sample in a study of a mutant IDH1 vaccine in newly diagnosed glioma. Some clones are missing from TCRdb's copy, which holds only in-frame ones; the method was immunoSEQ multiplex PCR. Found here are over 65,000 clones, more than 70% of them singletons; the top ten hold around 12%. The antigens of these receptors remain unknown. The sequenced sample was PBMCs, obtained from a glioma patient whose treatment included an IDH1 peptide vaccine. All receptors come from a man younger than 35 with glioma. Both conserved end residues are part of each CDR3. A D gene is named only where the DNA matches it firmly. Part of the rows lack a size; the others show once, few, many or a class for expanded clones.

16 | TRBJ2-1 | TRBV6-1 | - | once | CASSEAVDSFYNEQFF | TGTGCCAGCAGTGAAGCGGTGGATAGTTTCTACAATGAGCAGTTCTTC
15 | TRBJ2-6 | TRBV19 | - | - | CASSMRGSGANVLTF | TGTGCCAGTAGTATGAGAGGATCTGGGGCCAACGTCCTGACTTTC
15 | TRBJ1-5 | TRBV6-5 | - | - | CASGPWGGGNQPQHF | TGTGCCAGCGGACCCTGGGGGGGCGGCAATCAGCCCCAGCATTTT
14 | TRBJ1-5 | TRBV6-5 | - | - | CASSSDGSNQPQHF | TGTGCCAGCAGTTCCGACGGTAGCAATCAGCCCCAGCATTTT
15 | TRBJ2-1 | TRBV6-6 | - | - | CASSWRAGPYNEQFF | TGTGCCAGCAGTTGGCGCGCGGGACCGTACAATGAGCAGTTCTTC
15 | TRBJ2-5 | TRBV5-1 | - | - | CASSLFGDLSETQYF | TGCGCCAGCAGCTTGTTCGGGGACCTTTCCGAGACCCAGTACTTC
13 | TRBJ1-2 | TRBV6-5 | - | - | CASYGGPNYGYTF | TGTGCCAGCTACGGAGGGCCTAACTATGGCTACACCTTC
17 | TRBJ1-2 | TRBV30 | TRBD1 | - | CAWRENRGRAFNYGYTF | TGTGCCTGGAGGGAAAACAGGGGACGAGCCTTTAACTATGGCTACACCTTC
14 | TRBJ1-2 | TRBV7-2 | - | - | CASRPAAGFYGYTF | TGTGCCAGCAGACCTGCGGCCGGTTTCTATGGCTACACCTTC
13 | TRBJ2-7 | TRBV6-5 | - | - | CATSRGPTYEQYF | TGTGCCACCTCACGGGGGCCCACCTACGAGCAGTACTTC
14 | TRBJ2-5 | TRBV5-1 | TRBD2 | - | CASSRTSGKETQYF | TGCGCCAGCAGCAGGACTAGCGGAAAAGAGACCCAGTACTTC
13 | TRBJ1-2 | TRBV5-6 | - | - | CASRLRPNYGYTF | TGTGCCAGCCGCCTGCGCCCTAACTATGGCTACACCTTC
14 | TRBJ1-5 | TRBV5-8 | - | - | CASSSRGPNQPQHF | TGTGCCAGCAGCTCACGGGGACCCAATCAGCCCCAGCATTTT
14 | TRBJ1-1 | TRBV30 | - | - | CAWSVHWGATEAFF | TGTGCCTGGAGTGTACATTGGGGGGCCACTGAAGCTTTCTTT
18 | TRBJ2-6 | TRBV7-9 | - | - | CASSPRVGRETGANVLTF | TGTGCCAGCAGCCCTAGGGTGGGTCGGGAGACTGGGGCCAACGTCCTGACTTTC
18 | TRBJ1-4 | TRBV9 | TRBD1 | - | CASSGPGTGGELNEKLFF | TGTGCCAGCAGCGGTCCCGGGACAGGGGGCGAGCTCAATGAAAAACTGTTTTTT